This T cell receptor (beta chain) was documented in a study of blood T cell repertoires in COVID-19. For the study at large: Acute-phase and convalescent COVID-19 samples originated in the United States, Italy and Spain. T cells, B-cell-depleted T cells, or PBMCs supplied cDNA or gDNA.

Deletions cut 1 base from V and 6 bases from J, with 8 bases between. The germline CDR1 and CDR2 sequences are SGHRS and YFSETQ. The CDR3 spans 12 residues. In the original analysis: Amplifying reference gene primers gave estimates of nucleated cell counts. Generated by immunoSEQ multiplex PCR, the TCRdb table keeps only in-frame clones and is missing some. V and J calls and clone size are given by that table; D and trimming were obtained from the DNA. The sample records about 74,000 clones, roughly 86% being singletons. The rearrangement links TRBV5-1 to TRBJ2-7, with a tentative D call TRBD2 (6 bases). The sequenced sample consisted of peripheral blood. The receptor was derived from a man aged 65-85 years with acute or convalescent COVID-19. The CDR3 loop is CASSLSGVEQYF. Here the CDR3 DNA reads TGCGCCAGCAGCTTGTCGGGGGTCGAGCAGTACTTC.